The 11 T cell receptor beta chains listed next were all sequenced from one sample in a study of CD4 T cells in relation to SARS-CoV-2 and coronaviruses. Assay: immunoSEQ multiplex PCR; the TCRdb copy retains only in-frame clones and omits some. Here the sample spans more than 15,000 clones, 70% to 85% being singletons. The unexposed donors gave CD4+ T cells in about 2011-2019, prior to COVID-19. The cells were cultured for around ten days before CD4+ T cells were isolated. These receptors' antigens are unknown. The sequenced sample consisted of CD4+ T cells from PBMCs, cultured in vitro. The receptors were sampled from a human donor in good health.

The chain uses TRBV3-1 (or the pseudogene TRBV3-2) and TRBJ2-1, with a tentative D call TRBD2 (5 bases). Trimming left V 0 bases short and J 6 bases short, with 15 bases between. The CDR3 sequence is 16 residues long. From germline, CDR1 is LGHDT and CDR2 YNNKEL (reference sequence). The CDR3 loop is CASSQERVGRGNEQFF. The CDR3 coding sequence is TGTGCCAGCAGCCAAGAGAGGGTCGGACGCGGCAATGAGCAGTTCTTC.

The gene calls are TRBV18 and TRBJ1-3, with D tentatively TRBD1 (6 bases). This CDR3 is built from 18 residues. Germline loops: CDR1 KGHSH, CDR2 LQKENI. V was trimmed by 0 bases and J by 4 bases, leaving 19 bases between them. CDR3 nucleotides: TGTGCCAGCTCACCACCGTCGGGGGCGATGTTATCCGGAAACACCATATATTTT. This encodes CASSPPSGAMLSGNTIYF.

The chain combines TRBV21-1 with TRBJ2-1. TRBV21-1 is shown as a pseudogene. CDR3 size: 13 residues. CDR3 coding DNA: TGTGCCAGCCGGCTCAAGACCTACAATGAGCAGTTCTTC. Amino acids: CASRLKTYNEQFF.

This clone was seen once. The V call is TRBV3-1 (or the pseudogene TRBV3-2), the J call TRBJ2-1, with TRBD2 matching over 11 bases. Looked up from germline, CDR1 is LGHDT and CDR2 is YNNKEL (reference sequence). This CDR3 has 17 amino acids. V lost 4 bases to trimming and J lost 1 base; unmatched junction nucleotides: 6. CDR3 region: CASSPRLAGRSYNEQFF. DNA for the CDR3: TGTGCCAGCAGCCCCCGACTAGCGGGGAGATCCTACAATGAGCAGTTCTTC.

This sequence joins TRBV2 and TRBJ2-1; unclear D gene. Germline CDR1 and CDR2: SNHLY and FYNNEI. Trimming took 2 bases from V and 4 from J, leaving 15 bases between them. The CDR3 extends over 16 amino acids. CDR3 sequence reads: CASSEWHRDHYNEQFF. CDR3 nucleotides: TGTGCCAGCAGTGAATGGCACAGAGACCATTACAATGAGCAGTTCTTC.

This clone occurred a few times. CDR3 sequence: CAWSVLSGFATEAFF. The CDR3 DNA is TGTGCCTGGAGTGTACTGTCAGGGTTCGCCACTGAAGCTTTCTTT. The rearrangement joins TRBV30 to TRBJ1-1; maybe TRBD1 (5 bases). The CDR3 has 15 amino acids. Trimming cost V 0 bases and J 4 bases, with 15 bases left between them. CDR1 GTSNPN and CDR2 SVGIG come from the germline V gene (reference sequence).

The rearrangement uses TRBV18 and TRBJ2-7; D is ambiguous. This CDR3 is 14 amino acids long. V dropped 1 base and J dropped 0 bases, with 7 bases sitting between them. Germline lookup yields CDR1 KGHSH and CDR2 LQKENI. The CDR3 is CASSPQGTSYEQYF. Here the CDR3 DNA reads TGTGCCAGCTCACCACAGGGCACCTCCTACGAGCAGTACTTC.

On this clone: The junction departs from the called germline gene at one end, perhaps through a read error. The chain is built from TRBV30 and TRBJ1-4, with a weak D call TRBD1 (5 bases). The CDR3 runs 11 residues. The germline gives CDR1 GTSNPN, CDR2 SVGIG (reference sequence). The CDR3 loop reads CAWSVGEILFF. CDR3 sequence (DNA): TGTGCCTGGAGTGTGGGGGAAATACTGTTTTTT.

J is TRBJ2-2 and V is TRBV19, with 7 positions matching TRBD2. With 3 bases clipped from V and 5 bases from J, the junction kept 3 bases outside the gene matches. The CDR3 has 14 residues. CDR1 and CDR2 from the germline V gene are LNHDA and SQIVND (reference sequence). The CDR3 DNA follows: TGTGCCAGTAGTATGGCTAGCGGTACCGGGGAGCTGTTTTTT. This translates into CASSMASGTGELFF.

V is TRBV23-1 and J is TRBJ1-5; possibly TRBD1 for D (6 bases). TRBV23-1 is an ORF, with its function uncertain. V was clipped by 3 bases and J by 2 bases, with 11 bases between them. The CDR3 spans 15 residues. The DNA of the CDR3 is TGCGCCAGCAGTCAGCAGGGGCGAGGCAATCAGCCCCAGCATTTT. Its protein product is CASSQQGRGNQPQHF.

This rearrangement joins TRBV3-1 (or the pseudogene TRBV3-2) to TRBJ1-1; D unclear. Trimming pared 2 bases from V and 8 bases from J, leaving 15 bases between. The germline CDR1 and CDR2 sequences are LGHDT and YNNKEL (reference sequence). The CDR3 extends over 14 amino acids. CDR3 DNA: TGTGCCAGCAGCCAATTTGCCAGGTCAAACGAAGCTTTCTTT. It specifies CASSQFARSNEAFF.